These T cell receptor beta chains were read from a single sample in a study of Ad26.COV2.S vaccination and SARS-CoV-2 variants. TCRdb keeps only in-frame clones here, not all; method: immunoSEQ multiplex PCR. Of approximately 480,000 clones listed, roughly 87% were seen once; the top ten hold 9.5% to 15%. The input for sequencing was peripheral blood, taken in a trial of Ad26.COV2.S vaccine versus placebo. All receptors derive from a person aged 18-60 years who received the Ad26.COV2.S COVID-19 vaccine or a placebo. CDR3s include the opening cysteine and the closing phenylalanine or tryptophan. The order of the fields is V gene, D gene, clone size, J gene, CDR3 protein, CDR3 DNA. D genes are given only for firm matches. The size field is filled for only some rows; it gives once, few, many or a size class.

V: TRBV7-6
D: TRBD1
size: -
J: TRBJ2-1
CDR3: CASSKTRDREYEQFF
DNA: TGTGCCAGCAGCAAAACCCGGGACAGGGAGTATGAGCAGTTCTTC

V: TRBV11-3
D: TRBD1
size: -
J: TRBJ2-3
CDR3: CASSLGGQGADTQYF
DNA: TGTGCCAGCAGCCTGGGGGGACAGGGGGCAGATACGCAGTATTTT

V: TRBV5-1
D: -
size: -
J: TRBJ2-1
CDR3: CASSSSGPHNEQFF
DNA: TGCGCCAGCAGCTCTTCCGGACCCCACAATGAGCAGTTCTTC

V: TRBV19
D: TRBD2
size: -
J: TRBJ2-5
CDR3: CASSIYRGRSGSAQETQYF
DNA: TGTGCCAGTAGTATATATCGAGGGAGGAGCGGGAGTGCCCAAGAGACCCAGTACTTC

V: TRBV30
D: -
size: -
J: TRBJ2-3
CDR3: CAWSEGSPSTDTQYF
DNA: TGTGCCTGGAGTGAGGGTAGCCCTAGCACAGATACGCAGTATTTT

V: TRBV9
D: -
size: once
J: TRBJ2-1
CDR3: CASSKGGTGHNEQFF
DNA: TGTGCCAGCAGCAAAGGGGGGACTGGCCACAATGAGCAGTTCTTC

V: TRBV5-4
D: -
size: -
J: TRBJ2-3
CDR3: CASSQPRSGQYF
DNA: TGTGCCAGCAGCCAGCCGCGTTCGGGGCAGTATTTT

V: TRBV28
D: -
size: -
J: TRBJ1-2
CDR3: CASSAGGSNYGYTF
DNA: TGTGCCAGCAGTGCGGGAGGCAGCAACTATGGCTACACCTTC

V: TRBV7-9
D: TRBD2
size: few
J: TRBJ2-7
CDR3: CASSLWTSGSSYEQYF
DNA: TGTGCCAGCAGCTTATGGACTAGCGGGAGCTCCTACGAGCAGTACTTC

V: TRBV5-1
D: -
size: -
J: TRBJ2-2
CDR3: CASSLNAGRGTGELFF
DNA: TGCGCCAGCAGCTTGAACGCGGGAAGGGGAACCGGGGAGCTGTTTTTT

V: TRBV11-3
D: -
size: -
J: TRBJ2-1
CDR3: CASSLDSSYNEQFF
DNA: TGTGCCAGCAGCTTAGATAGCAGCTACAATGAGCAGTTCTTC

V: TRBV18
D: TRBD2
size: -
J: TRBJ2-3
CDR3: CASSQTGLAASTDTQYF
DNA: TGTGCCAGCTCACAAACGGGACTAGCGGCTAGCACAGATACGCAGTATTTT

V: TRBV5-4
D: TRBD2
size: -
J: TRBJ2-7
CDR3: CASSKAGGLSYEQYF
DNA: TGTGCCAGCAGCAAGGCGGGAGGGCTCTCCTACGAGCAGTACTTC

V: TRBV6-5
D: -
size: -
J: TRBJ1-4
CDR3: CASSYSGRVEKLFF
DNA: TGTGCCAGCAGTTACTCGGGCAGGGTTGAAAAACTGTTTTTT

V: TRBV9
D: -
size: -
J: TRBJ2-1
CDR3: CASSVDSGAYNEQFF
DNA: TGTGCCAGCAGCGTAGACTCCGGGGCCTACAATGAGCAGTTCTTC

V: TRBV5-7
D: -
size: once
J: TRBJ2-2
CDR3: CASSLKGPLTGELFF
DNA: TGTGCCAGCAGCTTGAAGGGTCCCTTAACCGGGGAGCTGTTTTTT

V: TRBV19
D: -
size: -
J: TRBJ1-2
CDR3: CASSIAGHDGYTF
DNA: TGTGCCAGTAGTATAGCGGGACATGATGGCTACACCTTC

V: TRBV28
D: TRBD1
size: -
J: TRBJ2-1
CDR3: CASSRMGQVSYNEQFF
DNA: TGTGCCAGCAGCCGAATGGGACAGGTCTCCTACAATGAGCAGTTCTTC

V: TRBV28
D: -
size: -
J: TRBJ2-1
CDR3: CASSPRYEQFF
DNA: TGTGCCAGCAGTCCCCGTTATGAGCAGTTCTTC

V: TRBV3-1/TRBV3-2
D: -
size: -
J: TRBJ1-1
CDR3: CASSQDPTGLHTEAFF
DNA: TGTGCCAGCAGCCAAGATCCCACAGGACTCCACACTGAAGCTTTCTTT

V: TRBV30
D: -
size: -
J: TRBJ1-1
CDR3: CAWSLMGGNTEAFF
DNA: TGTGCCTGGAGTCTTATGGGGGGGAACACTGAAGCTTTCTTT

V: TRBV7-2
D: -
size: once
J: TRBJ2-1
CDR3: CASSASRAKGNEQFF
DNA: TGTGCCAGCAGCGCCTCGCGGGCGAAGGGCAATGAGCAGTTCTTC

V: TRBV28
D: -
size: once
J: TRBJ2-7
CDR3: CASSFYGNSYEQYF
DNA: TGTGCCAGCAGTTTTTACGGGAACTCCTACGAGCAGTACTTC

V: TRBV2
D: -
size: -
J: TRBJ2-1
CDR3: CASRRDVTNEQFF
DNA: TGTGCCAGCAGGCGGGATGTCACCAATGAGCAGTTCTTC

V: TRBV9
D: TRBD2
size: -
J: TRBJ2-3
CDR3: CASSGRLAGTDTQYF
DNA: TGTGCCAGCAGCGGGAGACTAGCGGGGACAGATACGCAGTATTTT

V: TRBV7-8
D: TRBD1
size: few
J: TRBJ1-1
CDR3: CASSSQTGDTEAFF
DNA: TGTGCCAGCAGCTCCCAGACAGGGGACACTGAAGCTTTCTTT

V: TRBV5-6
D: -
size: -
J: TRBJ2-5
CDR3: CASSLAGTQETQYF
DNA: TGTGCCAGCAGCTTGGCCGGTACCCAAGAGACCCAGTACTTC

V: TRBV25-1
D: -
size: -
J: TRBJ2-1
CDR3: CASSTNNEQFF
DNA: TGTGCCAGCAGTACAAACAATGAGCAGTTCTTC

V: TRBV5-4
D: TRBD2
size: -
J: TRBJ2-7
CDR3: CASGSGSYEQYF
DNA: TGTGCCAGCGGTAGCGGGAGTTACGAGCAGTACTTC

V: TRBV12-3/TRBV12-4
D: -
size: few
J: TRBJ2-7
CDR3: CASSLGRGAEQYF
DNA: TGTGCCAGCAGTTTAGGTCGGGGGGCCGAGCAGTACTTC

V: TRBV7-9
D: TRBD1
size: once
J: TRBJ1-6
CDR3: CASSIIPGQGNSPLHF
DNA: TGTGCCAGCAGCATCATACCGGGACAGGGAAATTCACCCCTCCACTTT

V: TRBV19
D: -
size: -
J: TRBJ1-1
CDR3: CASILSGRNTEAFF
DNA: TGTGCCAGTATCTTATCCGGAAGGAACACTGAAGCTTTCTTT

V: TRBV30
D: -
size: -
J: TRBJ1-3
CDR3: CAWSVLGSGNTIYF
DNA: TGTGCCTGGAGTGTTTTAGGGTCAGGAAACACCATATATTTT

V: TRBV5-1
D: -
size: -
J: TRBJ1-4
CDR3: CASSLDRVGEKLFF
DNA: TGCGCCAGCAGCTTGGACAGGGTGGGTGAAAAACTGTTTTTT

V: TRBV18
D: -
size: few
J: TRBJ2-1
CDR3: CASSPGDGWFF
DNA: TGTGCCAGCTCACCGGGGGACGGATGGTTCTTC

V: TRBV19
D: TRBD1
size: -
J: TRBJ1-5
CDR3: CATRDRGLQPQHF
DNA: TGTGCCACCCGGGACAGGGGGCTTCAGCCCCAGCATTTT

V: TRBV19
D: TRBD1
size: few
J: TRBJ1-5
CDR3: CASTPTLAGGYSNQPQHF
DNA: TGTGCCAGTACCCCCACGTTGGCAGGGGGCTATAGCAATCAGCCCCAGCATTTT

V: TRBV7-2
D: -
size: once
J: TRBJ1-1
CDR3: CASSYDTRLNTEAFF
DNA: TGTGCCAGCAGCTACGATACGAGATTAAACACTGAAGCTTTCTTT

V: TRBV12-5
D: TRBD2
size: -
J: TRBJ2-1
CDR3: CASGLGGGLNEQFF
DNA: TGTGCTAGTGGTTTAGGCGGGGGGTTAAATGAGCAGTTCTTC

V: TRBV7-9
D: TRBD2
size: -
J: TRBJ2-7
CDR3: CASSLDTGGAEQYF
DNA: TGTGCCAGCAGCTTAGACACCGGGGGGGCTGAGCAGTACTTC

V: TRBV28
D: -
size: -
J: TRBJ1-2
CDR3: CASSFVGVLGSGHGYTF
DNA: TGTGCCAGCAGTTTCGTTGGGGTGCTAGGTTCCGGTCATGGCTACACCTTC

V: TRBV7-9
D: -
size: once
J: TRBJ2-1
CDR3: CASSLAVRGNEQFF
DNA: TGTGCCAGCAGCTTAGCGGTTAGGGGGAATGAGCAGTTCTTC

V: TRBV11-2
D: -
size: -
J: TRBJ1-5
CDR3: CASSSAPDRPQHF
DNA: TGTGCCAGCAGCTCAGCTCCCGACCGACCCCAGCATTTT

V: TRBV30
D: TRBD1
size: -
J: TRBJ1-5
CDR3: CAWSVSGGGQPQHF
DNA: TGTGCCTGGAGTGTATCAGGGGGCGGTCAGCCCCAGCATTTT

V: TRBV24-1
D: -
size: -
J: TRBJ2-4
CDR3: CATSDLQGRSSAKNIQYF
DNA: TGTGCCACCAGTGATTTACAGGGCAGGAGCTCAGCCAAAAACATTCAGTACTTC

V: TRBV30
D: -
size: -
J: TRBJ1-6
CDR3: CAWTPDLSYNSPLHF
DNA: TGTGCCTGGACACCAGATCTCTCATATAATTCACCCCTCCACTTT

V: TRBV10-3
D: -
size: -
J: TRBJ1-4
CDR3: CAISESREKLFF
DNA: TGTGCCATCAGTGAGTCCCGTGAAAAACTGTTTTTT

V: TRBV6-1
D: -
size: -
J: TRBJ1-2
CDR3: CASSDLGLRGYTF
DNA: TGTGCCAGCAGTGATTTGGGGTTGCGGGGCTACACCTTC

V: TRBV28
D: -
size: -
J: TRBJ2-1
CDR3: CASGLGRNNEQFF
DNA: TGTGCCAGCGGCTTGGGACGAAACAATGAGCAGTTCTTC

V: TRBV28
D: TRBD2
size: -
J: TRBJ2-1
CDR3: CASSLRTSYFF
DNA: TGTGCCAGCAGTTTACGGACTAGTTACTTCTTC

V: TRBV4-1
D: TRBD1
size: -
J: TRBJ1-2
CDR3: CASSQDRGAGGNYGYTF
DNA: TGCGCCAGCAGCCAAGATCGGGGGGCAGGGGGTAACTATGGCTACACCTTC